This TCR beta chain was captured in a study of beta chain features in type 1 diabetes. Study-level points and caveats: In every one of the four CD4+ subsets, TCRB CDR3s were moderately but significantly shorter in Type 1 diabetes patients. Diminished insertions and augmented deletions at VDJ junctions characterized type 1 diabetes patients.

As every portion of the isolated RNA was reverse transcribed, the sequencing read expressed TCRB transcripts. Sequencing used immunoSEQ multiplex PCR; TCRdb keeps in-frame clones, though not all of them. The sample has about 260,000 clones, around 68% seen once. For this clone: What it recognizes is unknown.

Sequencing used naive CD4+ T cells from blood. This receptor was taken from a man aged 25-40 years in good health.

CDR3 loop: CATTMATEETQYF. In DNA form, the CDR3 reads TGTGCCACCACAATGGCGACAGAAGAGACCCAGTACTTC. The chain carries TRBV10-3 and TRBJ2-5; maybe TRBD1 (5 bases). V lost 10 bases to trimming and J lost 3 bases, with 15 bases between them. CDR3 length: 13 residues. The germline V gene encodes CDR1 ENHRY and CDR2 SYGVKD.